This T cell receptor beta chain was observed in a study of response to subunit inactivated influenza vaccine. Study-wide results and limits: Authors suggested few new T cells are recruited by each seasonal influenza vaccination.

The V and J ends lost 4 bases and 2 bases respectively, with 12 bases between them. Per the germline V gene, CDR1 is SGHVS and CDR2 is FQNEAQ. CDR3 length equals 15 residues. One entry per CDR3 protein, called by TCRdb with MiXCR from the RT-PCR reads. The repertoire includes over 800,000 distinct CDR3 sequences, 21% of them detected once, and roughly 10% sits in the top ten. As concerns this clonotype: Its matching antigen is unknown.

V usage is TRBV7-8 and J usage is TRBJ2-1, with D uncertain. The sequence was collected from a man in his forties or fifties who received an inactivated influenza vaccine. The starting material was PBMCs from blood, obtained around 5 days after vaccination. In DNA form, the CDR3 reads TGTGCCAGCAGCTGGAAAGAGCGACCCTACAATGAGCAGTTCTTC. Protein sequence: CASSWKERPYNEQFF.